A selection of T cell receptor beta chains follows, all from one sample in a study of T cell changes during pregnancy in multiple sclerosis. Sequencing used immunoSEQ multiplex PCR; TCRdb keeps in-frame clones, though not all of them. Here the sample spans just under 95,000 clones, 85% to 95% being singletons. Specimen: peripheral blood, collected in the first trimester of pregnancy. The source of these receptors is a female donor with multiple sclerosis, enrolled in a pregnancy study. CDR3s include the opening cysteine and the closing phenylalanine or tryptophan. A D gene is named only where the DNA matches it firmly. A row's size may be missing; if present it is once, few, many or a size class.

D gene	V gene	J gene	clone size	CDR3 DNA	CDR3 protein
NA	TRBV29-1	TRBJ2-4	NA	TGCAGCGTTGTCGTAGCCAAAAACATTCAGTACTTC	CSVVVAKNIQYF
NA	TRBV4-1	TRBJ1-1	NA	TGCGCCAGCAGATACCTTTCGACAGCTATGAACACTGAAGCTTTCTTT	CASRYLSTAMNTEAFF
NA	TRBV5-1	TRBJ2-5	NA	TGCGCCAGCAGTCCCAGGAGCGGAGGTGAGACCCAGTACTTC	CASSPRSGGETQYF
NA	TRBV4-1	TRBJ1-1	NA	TGCGCCAGCAGCCAAGAGAGGGATGTGAGCACTGAAGCTTTCTTT	CASSQERDVSTEAFF
NA	TRBV5-1	TRBJ2-7	NA	TGCGCCAGCAGCTCTGGGGAGACTAGGGCCTACGAGCAGTACTTC	CASSSGETRAYEQYF
TRBD1	TRBV13	TRBJ1-2	NA	TGTGCCAGCAGCTCTACGGGACAGGTTATGGTTGAGGACTATGGCTACACCTTC	CASSSTGQVMVEDYGYTF
NA	TRBV9	TRBJ1-1	NA	TGTGCCAGCAGCGTATCCGGGAAAGGTGGACGGGCTGAAGCTTTCTTT	CASSVSGKGGRAEAFF
NA	TRBV19	TRBJ2-2	NA	TGTGCCAGTGCCAGGAACCAGCCCGACGGGGAGCTGTTTTTT	CASARNQPDGELFF
NA	TRBV29-1	TRBJ1-3	once	TGCAGCGTTGTTGGGCACGGGGACACCATATATTTT	CSVVGHGDTIYF
TRBD1	TRBV28	TRBJ1-5	once	TGTGCCAGCAGACCTCCGACAGGGGGACATAGCAATCAGCCCCAGCATTTT	CASRPPTGGHSNQPQHF
NA	TRBV9	TRBJ1-1	NA	TGTGCCAGCAAGGAGAATACAAGGAACACTGAAGCTTTCTTT	CASKENTRNTEAFF
TRBD1	TRBV5-1	TRBJ1-2	NA	TGCGCCAGCAGCTTGGACGGACAGGCAGGGTATGGCTACACCTTC	CASSLDGQAGYGYTF
NA	TRBV11-3	TRBJ2-1	NA	TGTGCCAGCAGCCGAGGGCTAGCGAGCTCCTACAATGAGCAGTTCTTC	CASSRGLASSYNEQFF
TRBD1	TRBV10-3	TRBJ1-2	NA	TGTGCCATCCCCGGACAGGGGAGGCTGGGCTACACCTTC	CAIPGQGRLGYTF
TRBD2	TRBV29-1	TRBJ2-7	NA	TGCAGCGTTGCCCACAGCGGGAGCCGCTACGAGCAGTACTTC	CSVAHSGSRYEQYF
NA	TRBV29-1	TRBJ1-5	NA	TGCAGCGTTGGAGGCGACCACAATCAGCCCCAGCATTTT	CSVGGDHNQPQHF
NA	TRBV2	TRBJ2-1	once	TGTGCCAGCACCACGGGGTACAATGAGCAGTTCTTC	CASTTGYNEQFF
NA	TRBV7-9	TRBJ2-1	NA	TGTGCCAGCAGACCTATCAACAATGAGCAGTTCTTC	CASRPINNEQFF
NA	TRBV19	TRBJ1-5	NA	TGTGCCAGTAGATCCAGGGTGGGCGATCAGCCCCAGCATTTT	CASRSRVGDQPQHF